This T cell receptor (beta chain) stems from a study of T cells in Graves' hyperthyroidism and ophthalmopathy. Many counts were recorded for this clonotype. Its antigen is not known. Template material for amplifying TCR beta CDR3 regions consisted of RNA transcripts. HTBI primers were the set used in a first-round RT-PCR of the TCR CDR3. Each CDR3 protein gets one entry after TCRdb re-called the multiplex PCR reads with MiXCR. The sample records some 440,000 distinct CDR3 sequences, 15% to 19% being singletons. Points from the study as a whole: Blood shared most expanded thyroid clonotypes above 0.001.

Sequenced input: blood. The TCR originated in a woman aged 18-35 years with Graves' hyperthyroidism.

The CDR3 DNA sequence: TGTGCCAGCAGTTACGGTGGAGTCACCGGGGAGCTGTTTTTT. Amino acids: CASSYGGVTGELFF. The chain couples TRBV6-5 to TRBJ2-2; D gene unclear. The CDR3 covers 14 residues. Trimming pared 2 bases from V and 4 bases from J, leaving 8 bases between. In germline, CDR1 is MNHEY, CDR2 SVGAGI.